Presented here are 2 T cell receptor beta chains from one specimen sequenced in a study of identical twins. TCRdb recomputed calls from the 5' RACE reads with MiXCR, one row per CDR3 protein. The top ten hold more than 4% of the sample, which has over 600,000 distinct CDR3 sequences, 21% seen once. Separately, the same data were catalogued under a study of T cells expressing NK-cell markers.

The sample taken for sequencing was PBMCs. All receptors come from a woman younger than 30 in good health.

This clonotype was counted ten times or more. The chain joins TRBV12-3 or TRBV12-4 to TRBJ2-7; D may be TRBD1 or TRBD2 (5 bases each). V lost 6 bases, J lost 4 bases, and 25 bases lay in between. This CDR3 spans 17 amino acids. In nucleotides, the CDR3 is TGTGCCAGCAGCTCCGGGACCCGGACGGGGACCCTTTACGAGCAGTACTTC. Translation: CASSSGTRTGTLYEQYF.

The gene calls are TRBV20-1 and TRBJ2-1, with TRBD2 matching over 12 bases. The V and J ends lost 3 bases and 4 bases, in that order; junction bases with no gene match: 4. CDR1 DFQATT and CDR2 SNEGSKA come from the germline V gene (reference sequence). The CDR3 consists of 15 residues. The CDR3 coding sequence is TGCAGTGCTAGCGGACTAGCGGGACCTTACAATGAGCAGTTCTTC. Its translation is CSASGLAGPYNEQFF.